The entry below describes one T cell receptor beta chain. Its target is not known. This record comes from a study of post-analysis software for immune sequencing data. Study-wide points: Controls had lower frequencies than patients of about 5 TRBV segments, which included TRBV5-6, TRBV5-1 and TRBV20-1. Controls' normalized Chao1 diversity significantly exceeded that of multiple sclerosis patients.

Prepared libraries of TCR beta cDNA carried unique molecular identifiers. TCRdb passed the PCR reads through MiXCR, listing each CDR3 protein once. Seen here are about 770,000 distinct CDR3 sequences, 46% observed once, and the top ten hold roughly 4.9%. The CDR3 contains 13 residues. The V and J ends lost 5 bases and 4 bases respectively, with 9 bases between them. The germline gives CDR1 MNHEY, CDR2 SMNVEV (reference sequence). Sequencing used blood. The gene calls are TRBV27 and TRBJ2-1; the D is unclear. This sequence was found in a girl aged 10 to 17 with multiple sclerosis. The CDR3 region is CASSLSVYNEQFF. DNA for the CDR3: TGTGCCAGCAGTCTAAGCGTGTACAATGAGCAGTTCTTC.